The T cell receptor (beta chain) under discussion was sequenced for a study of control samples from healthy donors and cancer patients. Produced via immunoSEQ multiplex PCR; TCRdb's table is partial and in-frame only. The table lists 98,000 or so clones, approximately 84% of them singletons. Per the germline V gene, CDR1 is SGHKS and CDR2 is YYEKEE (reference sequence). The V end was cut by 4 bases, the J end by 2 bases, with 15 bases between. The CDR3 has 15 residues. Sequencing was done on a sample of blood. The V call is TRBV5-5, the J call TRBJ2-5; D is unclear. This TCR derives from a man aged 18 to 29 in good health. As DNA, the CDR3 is TGTGCCAGCAGCCATCGCCCCGCACAGCAAGAGACCCAGTACTTC. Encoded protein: CASSHRPAQQETQYF.